This TCR beta chain was recovered during a study of cytomegalovirus exposure and HLA in healthy donors. PCR was performed using 60 Vbeta and 13 Jbeta primers. Measured with immunoSEQ multiplex PCR; TCRdb has only the in-frame clones, and not every one. The sample includes about 130,000 clones, under 90% seen only once; the top ten take 3% to 4%. Notes on the study in general: Reported findings show TCR beta sequences accurately forecast HLA-A and HLA-B alleles in most subjects. The study found most TCR sequences rare, yet found some public TCRs in many donors. In a later analysis, HLA-associated TCR beta chains were more clonally expanded than equally common others. According to the study, 160 or so TCR beta chains were cytomegalovirus-associated.

Per germline, CDR1 SGDLS and CDR2 YYNGEE. V lost 0 bases and J lost 4; bases outside the gene matches: 9. The CDR3 runs 16 residues. This clone has just one count. Its antigen is not identified. The sample comprised PBMCs. The rearrangement uses TRBV9 and TRBJ2-5; 7 bases line up with TRBD2. The receptor was isolated from a woman in her forties in good health and CMV-seronegative. The CDR3 sequence: CASSVGQAGVSETQYF. The CDR3 DNA reads TGTGCCAGCAGCGTAGGGCAGGCGGGAGTGTCAGAGACCCAGTACTTC.